The 4 T cell receptor beta chains below all came from one sample that was sequenced in a study of identical twins. Via MiXCR, TCRdb re-called the 5' RACE reads, giving one row per CDR3 protein. The sample holds 1.5 million to 2 million distinct CDR3 sequences, more than 30% seen once. Sample: cord blood. The receptors stem from a newborn girl in good health.

This clonotype has a handful of counts. The CDR3 coding sequence is TGTGCCAGCAAGGGGGATGAGGGTCAGCCCCAGCATTTT. This sequence encodes CASKGDEGQPQHF. The J gene is TRBJ1-5, the V gene TRBV2, with D maybe TRBD1 (6 bases). The CDR3 is made up of 13 amino acids. Trimming removed 7 bases at V and 6 bases at J, with 13 bases between. Germline lookup yields CDR1 SNHLY and CDR2 FYNNEI. Full variable domain (remainder filled in from reference TRBV2 and TRBJ1-5): EPEVTQTPSHQVTQMGQEVILRCVPISNHLYFYWYRQILGQKVEFLVSFYNNEISEKSEIFDDQFSVERPDGSNFTLKIRSTKLEDSAMYFCASKGDEGQPQHFGDGTRLSIL.

CDR3 DNA: TGTGCCAGCAGCCTGGACGGACAGGGTTTTTATGGCTACACCTTC. Translated: CASSLDGQGFYGYTF. This sequence joins TRBV4-2 and TRBJ1-2, with 8 bases that match TRBD1. In germline, CDR1 is LGHNA, CDR2 YNFKEQ. This CDR3 is 15 amino acids long. Trimming cost V 4 bases and J 5 bases; bases outside gene matches: 9.

The chain links TRBV18 to TRBJ2-4; 12 bases line up with TRBD2. The J call may be in error: the DNA end matches TRBJ2-7 better. CDR1 is KGHSH, CDR2 LQKENI, per germline. CDR3 length: 16 amino acids. The CDR3 region is CASSPELAGGTYEQYF. DNA for the CDR3: TGTGCCAGCTCACCGGAACTAGCGGGAGGAACCTACGAGCAGTACTTC.

V and J are TRBV7-2 and TRBJ2-1; possibly TRBD2 for D (5 bases). The CDR3 sequence is 15 residues long. Germline V CDR1 and CDR2: SGHTA, FQGNSA. The germline V and J ends were trimmed by 5 bases and 3 bases, with 14 bases remaining between them. CDR3 in amino acids: CASSAAARFYNEQFF. The DNA for the CDR3 is TGTGCCAGCAGCGCAGCGGCTAGGTTCTACAATGAGCAGTTCTTC. The variable domain in full, with the rest retrieved from reference TRBV7-2 and TRBJ2-1, is GAGVSQSPSNKVTEKGKDVELRCDPISGHTALYWYRQSLGQGLEFLIYFQGNSAPDKSGLPSDRFSAERTGGSVSTLTIQRTQQEDSAVYLCASSAAARFYNEQFFGPGTRLTVL.